The clone carrying this T cell receptor beta chain was detected only once. This sample was taken from a study of blood T cell repertoires in COVID-19. Study details: Sites in the United States, Italy and Spain provided acute and convalescent COVID-19 samples. The cDNA or gDNA used as material had been derived from T cells, B-cell-depleted T cells, or PBMCs.

As processed by the authors: Cell counts per sample came from amplifying reference gene primers. Clones were read by immunoSEQ multiplex PCR, and TCRdb kept only the in-frame ones, dropping some. V, J and clone size derive from that table, while D and trimming were established from the DNA sequence. The table shows under 300,000 clones, with 80% to 90% occurring only once. The length of the CDR3 is 15 residues. Germline trimming cut 7 bases from V and 0 bases from J; bases unmatched to any gene: 6. In germline, CDR1 is SGHAT, CDR2 FQNNGV. The receptor was isolated from a woman between 40 and 55 years old who had recovered from COVID-19. This chain links TRBV11-2 with TRBJ2-1, with TRBD2 matching over 7 bases. Input material: peripheral blood. Here the CDR3 reads CASNAGVGSYNEQFF. For the CDR3, the DNA is TGTGCCAGCAACGCGGGGGTGGGCTCCTACAATGAGCAGTTCTTC.